A single sample gave rise to the 18 T cell receptor beta chains below, sequenced in a study of blood T cell repertoires in COVID-19 (dated by TCRdb to the early 2020s). The protocol used for the library was the immunoSEQ multiplex PCR assay. The immuneACCESS repertoire file appears here via TCRdb, limited to in-frame rearrangements. These files lack a portion of the clones; in checked studies, under half of the deficit traces to unresolved V genes, and the cause of the others is not known. Present in this sample are around 320,000 clones, about 90% of which were seen just once. Together, the top ten hold less than 3.5% of the sample. The sequencing input was PBMCs or T cells enriched from blood (not recorded which). The receptors come from a woman aged 45-59 years who had been exposed to COVID-19.

V usage is TRBV4-1 and J usage is TRBJ1-2; D perhaps matches TRBD1 (5 bases). Per germline, CDR1 MGHRA and CDR2 YSYEKL. The CDR3 spans 13 residues. Trimming removed 5 bases from V and 4 bases from J, with 11 bases in between. CDR3 DNA: TGCGCCAGCAGCGCGACAGACCTCTATGGCTACACCTTC. Its translation is CASSATDLYGYTF.

This chain links TRBV20-1 with TRBJ1-1, with D uncertain. The length of the CDR3 is 11 residues. Germline values: CDR1 DFQATT, CDR2 SNEGSKA (reference sequence). The V gene lost 8 bases and the J gene lost 1 base, with 8 bases spanning the gap. In nucleotides, the CDR3 is TGCAGTCCCCAGGCGAACACTGAAGCTTTCTTT. It encodes CSPQANTEAFF.

Notes on this clone: Other DNA sequences in the sample encode the same CDR3. J is TRBJ2-3 and V is TRBV5-1; TRBD1 aligns across 8 bases. V trimming: 4 bases; J trimming: 1 base; junction bases outside the gene matches: 2. CDR1 and CDR2 (germline): SGHRS, YFSETQ. CDR3 size: 14 residues. CDR3 protein: CASSPGQGTDTQYF. In DNA, the CDR3 is TGCGCCAGCAGCCCGGGACAGGGCACAGATACGCAGTATTTT. Variable domain in full (rest from reference TRBV5-1 and TRBJ2-3): KAGVTQTPRYLIKTRGQQVTLSCSPISGHRSVSWYQQTPGQGLQFLFEYFSETQRNKGNFPGRFSGRQFSNSRSEMNVSTLELGDSALYLCASSPGQGTDTQYFGPGTRLTVL.

The chain couples TRBV6-6 to TRBJ1-5; D is ambiguous. Germline CDR1 reads MNHNY; CDR2 reads SVGAGI (reference sequence). The V end was cut by 4 bases, the J end by 4 bases, with 11 bases between. This CDR3 comprises 14 residues. CDR3 nucleotides: TGTGCCAGCAGTTTCTCAGCGGGTAATCAGCCCCAGCATTTT. Its protein product is CASSFSAGNQPQHF.

The genes are TRBV3-1 (or the pseudogene TRBV3-2) and TRBJ2-1; 9 bases are shared with TRBD1. Germline trimming cut 4 bases from V and 2 bases from J; bases unmatched to any gene: 3. Germline V gene data show CDR1 as LGHDT and CDR2 as YNNKEL (reference sequence). The CDR3 contains 15 residues. CDR3 nucleotide sequence: TGTGCCAGCAGCCGGACAGGGGATCCCTACAATGAGCAGTTCTTC. Translated, it gives CASSRTGDPYNEQFF.

The chain recombines TRBV28 with TRBJ1-1, with D tentatively TRBD1 (5 bases). The CDR3 extends over 14 amino acids. The germline V gene encodes CDR1 MDHEN and CDR2 SYDVKM. V lost 8 bases to trimming and J lost 2 bases, with 15 bases between them. In DNA form, the CDR3 reads TGTGCCAGCCGGGCCCTTGACAGTAACACTGAAGCTTTCTTT. Translated: CASRALDSNTEAFF.

V is TRBV5-1 and J is TRBJ2-2; TRBD1 aligns across 9 bases. Germline CDR1 and CDR2: SGHRS and YFSETQ. J gave up 0 bases and V 4 bases, and 1 base lay outside the gene matches. The CDR3 is 15 amino acids. The CDR3 DNA is TGCGCCAGCAGCGGGACAGGGTCGAACACCGGGGAGCTGTTTTTT. Translating it yields CASSGTGSNTGELFF.

This clone was counted between two and nine times. V and J are TRBV9 and TRBJ1-4; D is ambiguous. The CDR3 length is 13 residues. Germline CDR1 SGDLS, CDR2 YYNGEE. V was clipped by 3 bases and J by 8 bases, with 11 bases between them. CDR3 amino acids: CASSDREWEKLFF. DNA of the CDR3: TGTGCCAGCAGCGATCGCGAGTGGGAAAAACTGTTTTTT.

The chain links TRBV28 to TRBJ2-5; possible D gene TRBD1, 6 bases. The CDR3 loop spans 13 amino acids. Per germline, CDR1 MDHEN and CDR2 SYDVKM. V gave up 8 bases and J gave up 7 bases, with 17 bases separating them. The CDR3 loop is CASGSRGSGTQYF. CDR3 nucleotides: TGTGCCAGCGGGTCTAGGGGGTCGGGGACCCAGTACTTC.

The chain is built from TRBV11-2 and TRBJ1-6, with TRBD1 as a possible D gene (6 bases). V was shortened by 2 bases and J by 6 bases, with 17 bases between the two germline ends. From germline, CDR1 is SGHAT and CDR2 FQNNGV. The CDR3 length is 17 residues. In DNA, the CDR3 is TGTGCCAGCAGCTTAATTATCCCGCAGGGGACTAATTCACCCCTCCACTTT. This encodes CASSLIIPQGTNSPLHF. Drawing the rest from reference TRBV11-2 and TRBJ1-6, the complete variable domain is EAGVAQSPRYKIIEKRQSVAFWCNPISGHATLYWYQQILGQGPKLLIQFQNNGVVDDSQLPKDRFSAERLKGVDSTLKIQPAKLEDSAVYLCASSLIIPQGTNSPLHFGNGTRLTVT.

CDR3: CATSRDPLDGSSYNSPLHF. CDR3 sequence (DNA): TGTGCCACCAGCAGAGATCCTTTAGATGGGAGCTCCTATAATTCACCCCTCCACTTT. The chain carries TRBV15 and TRBJ1-6; D is uncertain. The germline gives CDR1 LNHNV, CDR2 YYDKDF (reference sequence). V was cut by 0 bases and J by 0 bases, with 15 bases left in between. The CDR3 is 19 residues long. Full variable domain (rest looked up from reference TRBV15 and TRBJ1-6): DAMVIQNPRYQVTQFGKPVTLSCSQTLNHNVMYWYQQKSSQAPKLLFHYYDKDFNNEADTPDNFQSRRPNTSFCFLDIRSPGLGDTAMYLCATSRDPLDGSSYNSPLHFGNGTRLTVT.

The chain carries TRBV5-1 and TRBJ2-1; 8 nucleotides match TRBD2. There are 15 residues in the CDR3. V shed 2 bases and J 3 bases; nucleotides not matched to a gene: 4. Germline CDR1 is SGHRS and CDR2 is YFSETQ. The CDR3 region has the DNA TGCGCCAGCAGCTTTAGCGGGGTCAGCTACAATGAGCAGTTCTTC. Translation gives CASSFSGVSYNEQFF.

The rearrangement links TRBV10-3 to TRBJ1-2, with D possibly matching TRBD1 (5 bases). This CDR3 has 13 amino acids. The germline gives CDR1 ENHRY, CDR2 SYGVKD. V dropped 11 bases and J dropped 8 bases, with 21 bases sitting between them. CDR3 in amino acids: CAAGPQDNGGYTF. As DNA, the CDR3 is TGTGCCGCAGGGCCACAGGACAACGGAGGCTACACCTTC.

The rearrangement joins TRBV5-6 to TRBJ1-2; 7 nucleotides align to TRBD1. J gave up 4 bases and V 3 bases, and 3 bases lay outside the gene matches. The CDR3 loop spans 13 amino acids. Germline values: CDR1 SGHDT, CDR2 YYEEEE. CDR3 bases: TGTGCCAGCAGCTCCGACAGGGTCTATGGCTACACCTTC. Residues: CASSSDRVYGYTF.

The CDR3 region is CASSPRYTSNQPQHF. The CDR3 bases are TGTGCCAGCTCACCACGTTACACAAGCAATCAGCCCCAGCATTTT. The chain uses TRBV18 and TRBJ1-5; the D is unclear. Germline values: CDR1 KGHSH, CDR2 LQKENI. V shed 1 base and J shed 1 base, with 8 bases lying between them. This CDR3 contains 15 residues.

The chain has TRBV2 and TRBJ1-3; tentatively, D is TRBD1 (6 bases). Germline V gene lookup returns CDR1 SNHLY and CDR2 FYNNEI. Trimming took off 5 bases at V and 7 bases at J, with 9 bases between the two ends. The CDR3 runs 12 residues. The CDR3 DNA follows: TGTGCCAGCAGTTTTGACAGGAACACCATATATTTT. The encoded protein is CASSFDRNTIYF.

This clone was found many times. Here the CDR3 reads CASREESDTQYF. The CDR3 DNA follows: TGTGCCAGCAGGGAGGAGTCAGATACGCAGTATTTT. The rearrangement links TRBV6-5 to TRBJ2-3, with D possibly being TRBD2 (5 bases). CDR3 size: 12 residues. Germline CDR1 MNHEY, CDR2 SVGAGI. Trimming took 6 bases from V and 4 from J, leaving 8 bases between them.

The CDR3 loop is CASSRDTFYNEQFF. DNA of the CDR3: TGTGCCAGCTCCCGGGACACCTTTTACAATGAGCAGTTCTTC. This rearrangement joins TRBV25-1 to TRBJ2-1; the D gene is possibly TRBD1 (6 bases). This CDR3 is built from 14 residues. Germline assignment: CDR1 MGHDK and CDR2 SYGVNS. Trimming removed 8 bases at V and 4 bases at J, with 15 bases between. Together with reference TRBV25-1 and TRBJ2-1, the CDR3 gives the full variable domain: EADIYQTPRYLVIGTGKKITLECSQTMGHDKMYWYQQDPGMELHLIHYSYGVNSTEKGDLSSESTVSRIRTEHFPLTLESARPSHTSQYLCASSRDTFYNEQFFGPGTRLTVL.